This entry lists 20 T cell receptor beta chains sequenced from one sample in a study of CD8 T cells in ankylosing spondylitis. TCRdb itself ran the 5' RACE reads through MiXCR, one entry per CDR3 protein. The data contain about 360,000 distinct CDR3 sequences, roughly 20% of them singletons. The sequenced material came from blood, either unsorted or a sorted T cell fraction (not recorded which). These receptors originate from a male donor with ankylosing spondylitis or in good health (not recorded which).

The genes are TRBV12-3 or TRBV12-4 and TRBJ2-3; D is possibly TRBD2 (6 bases). Deletions cut 5 bases from V and 2 bases from J, with 14 bases between. The CDR3 loop spans 15 amino acids. The DNA for the CDR3 is TGTGCCAGCAGTCTCCCGGGACTTCCCACAGATACGCAGTATTTT. Translating gives CASSLPGLPTDTQYF.

This clonotype has just a few counts. J is TRBJ1-1 and V is TRBV20-1, with 7 bases matching TRBD1. With V trimmed by 3 bases and J by 1 base, 8 bases remained unmatched. This CDR3 region has 15 residues. In germline, CDR1 is DFQATT, CDR2 SNEGSKA (reference sequence). CDR3 sequence (DNA): TGCAGTGCTAGCTTCCTGGGACAGAAGAACACTGAAGCTTTCTTT. Its translation is CSASFLGQKNTEAFF.

Only a few counts were recorded for this clonotype. This chain joins TRBV20-1 and TRBJ2-1; no reliable D call. The CDR3 contains 15 residues. With 3 bases removed from V and 0 bases from J, the gap between germline ends came to 12 bases. Germline V CDR1 and CDR2: DFQATT, SNEGSKA (reference sequence). CDR3 DNA: TGCAGTGCTAGGGAAGATTTTAGCTCCTACAATGAGCAGTTCTTC. Amino acid sequence: CSAREDFSSYNEQFF.

This sequence joins TRBV10-2 and TRBJ2-3; TRBD2 matches 10 bases. This CDR3 region has 18 residues. Germline V gene lookup returns CDR1 WSHSY and CDR2 SAAADI. V gave up 3 bases and J gave up 0 bases; unmatched junction bases: 9. The CDR3, as DNA: TGCGCCAGCAGTGAATTAGCGGGGGGCCCGGATAGCACAGATACGCAGTATTTT. Translation: CASSELAGGPDSTDTQYF.

This clonotype has more than one count but fewer than ten. This chain connects TRBV4-1 to TRBJ2-3; 15 positions match TRBD2. CDR1 is MGHRA and CDR2 is YSYEKL in the germline V gene. The V and J ends lost 5 bases and 3 bases, in that order; junction bases with no gene match: 3. The CDR3 totals 16 residues. This CDR3 reads CASSRTSGGATDTQYF. Here the CDR3 DNA reads TGCGCCAGCAGCAGGACTAGCGGGGGGGCAACAGATACGCAGTATTTT.

There are a few counts of this clonotype. The J gene is TRBJ2-7, the V gene TRBV21-1. TRBV21-1 is an annotated pseudogene. CDR3 length: 13 residues. CDR3 residues: CAAPRGVSYEQYF. The DNA of the CDR3 is TGTGCCGCACCCCGAGGCGTTAGCTACGAGCAGTACTTC.

This clonotype was counted ten times or more. The chain links TRBV12-3 or TRBV12-4 to TRBJ2-7, with 10 bases fitting TRBD1. This CDR3 is 14 amino acids long. J lost 2 bases, V lost 3 bases, and 1 base had no gene match. CDR3 coding DNA: TGTGCCAGCAGTTTCGGGACAGGGGCCTACGAGCAGTACTTC. Translating gives CASSFGTGAYEQYF.

The table lists this clonotype with a few counts. This chain links TRBV7-9 with TRBJ1-1; maybe TRBD1 (5 bases). V was cut by 6 bases and J by 4 bases, with 12 bases left in between. Germline V gives CDR1 SEHNR, CDR2 FQNEAQ (reference sequence). The CDR3 extends over 13 amino acids. The CDR3 region is CASRHARVTEAFF. The CDR3 DNA is TGTGCCAGCAGGCACGCCAGGGTCACTGAAGCTTTCTTT.

This clonotype occurred a few times. The chain recombines TRBV9 with TRBJ2-7, with TRBD2 matching over 10 bases. The CDR3 runs to 14 residues. Germline trimming cut 0 bases from V and 6 bases from J; bases unmatched to any gene: 3. The germline gives CDR1 SGDLS, CDR2 YYNGEE. CDR3 protein: CASSVGLAGVEQYF. In DNA, the CDR3 is TGTGCCAGCAGCGTAGGCCTAGCGGGAGTCGAGCAGTACTTC.

This clonotype was counted many times. The rearrangement links TRBV28 to TRBJ2-5; D remains unclear. Germline V CDR1 and CDR2: MDHEN, SYDVKM. The CDR3 is made up of 13 amino acids. The ends were cut back, 3 bases at V and 2 bases at J, with 7 bases in the middle. Here the CDR3 reads CASSFFGQETQYF. In DNA form, the CDR3 reads TGTGCCAGCAGTTTCTTTGGTCAAGAGACCCAGTACTTC.

The gene calls are TRBV19 and TRBJ2-7, with D perhaps matching TRBD1 (5 bases). The CDR3 loop spans 14 amino acids. Between the trimmed V and J ends, which lost 8 bases and 4 bases, there was a span of 18 bases. Germline assignment: CDR1 LNHDA and CDR2 SQIVND (reference sequence). The CDR3 loop is CASSPLSRGYEQYF. DNA of the CDR3: TGTGCCAGTTCCCCACTAAGTAGGGGTTACGAGCAGTACTTC.

This clonotype was counted many times. The gene calls are TRBV12-3 or TRBV12-4 and TRBJ2-2; no definite D call. Deletions cut 3 bases from V and 5 bases from J, with 4 bases between. There are 12 residues in the CDR3. As DNA, the CDR3 is TGTGCCAGCAGTTTCATTACCGGGGAGCTGTTTTTT. This sequence encodes CASSFITGELFF.

The chain is built from TRBV27 and TRBJ2-1; 7 nucleotides line up with TRBD2. CDR3 length equals 15 residues. With V trimmed by 10 bases and J by 8 bases, 17 bases remained unmatched. Looked up from germline, CDR1 is MNHEY and CDR2 is SMNVEV (reference sequence). CDR3 in amino acids: CATSWLAESVYEQFF. CDR3 sequence (DNA): TGTGCCACCTCCTGGCTAGCGGAATCTGTCTATGAGCAGTTCTTC.

This clonotype has only a few counts. CDR3 loop: CASRIIQGAPHEQFF. CDR3 in DNA: TGTGCCAGCAGAATTATACAGGGGGCGCCTCATGAGCAGTTCTTC. This chain links TRBV2 with TRBJ2-1; 9 bases match TRBD1. This CDR3 region has 15 residues. Trimming at V came to 6 bases and at J to 8 bases, leaving 11 bases not matched to a gene. Germline V lookup: CDR1 SNHLY, CDR2 FYNNEI.

The chain recombines TRBV10-3 with TRBJ2-7, with D unresolved. This CDR3 comprises 11 residues. The V end was cut by 1 base, the J end by 3 bases, with 1 base between. Per the germline V gene, CDR1 is ENHRY and CDR2 is SYGVKD. The CDR3 loop is CAISEFYEQYF. For the CDR3, the DNA is TGTGCCATCAGTGAGTTCTACGAGCAGTACTTC.

Only a few counts were recorded for this clonotype. The chain links TRBV7-9 to TRBJ2-2; a possible D gene is TRBD2 (6 bases). Per germline, CDR1 SEHNR and CDR2 FQNEAQ (reference sequence). V dropped 7 bases and J dropped 1 base, with 13 bases sitting between them. CDR3 length: 15 amino acids. This chain's CDR3 is CASNLGTENTGELFF. The CDR3 nucleotides are TGTGCCAGCAACCTAGGGACTGAGAACACCGGGGAGCTGTTTTTT.

This clonotype was seen only a few times. The chain is built from TRBV12-3 or TRBV12-4 and TRBJ2-7; 7 bases line up with TRBD2. The J segment lost 0 bases and the V segment lost 0 bases, leaving 5 bases of the junction unmatched. This CDR3 has 16 amino acids. The CDR3 DNA follows: TGTGCCAGCAGTTTAGCGGACGGGGGGACCTCCTACGAGCAGTACTTC. Its protein product is CASSLADGGTSYEQYF.

V is TRBV29-1 and J is TRBJ2-2; unclear D gene. The CDR3 has 12 residues. In germline, CDR1 is SQVTM, CDR2 ANQGSEA. The germline V and J ends were trimmed by 4 bases and 5 bases, with 8 bases remaining between them. The chain's CDR3 is CSVAIGTGELFF. The CDR3 DNA is TGCAGCGTTGCAATAGGGACCGGGGAGCTGTTTTTT.

The chain couples TRBV29-1 to TRBJ2-3; 8 bases fit TRBD2. Trimming at V came to 2 bases and at J to 0 bases, leaving 10 bases not matched to a gene. Germline V gene lookup returns CDR1 SQVTM and CDR2 ANQGSEA. The CDR3 runs to 17 residues. Here the CDR3 reads CSVERGVSGTSTDTQYF. CDR3 nucleotide sequence: TGCAGCGTTGAAAGAGGGGTTAGCGGGACTAGCACAGATACGCAGTATTTT.

This chain connects TRBV6-2 or TRBV6-3 to TRBJ1-5; D is uncertain. Trimming stripped 2 bases from V and 0 bases from J, with 5 bases between. The germline CDR1 and CDR2 sequences are MNHEY and SVGEGT. The length of the CDR3 is 14 residues. In nucleotides, the CDR3 is TGTGCCAGCAGTTACCTGGCTAGCAATCAGCCCCAGCATTTT. This gives the protein CASSYLASNQPQHF.